The clone carrying this T cell receptor (beta chain) has more than one count but fewer than ten. Antigen: not known. This specimen comes from a study of T-cell memory formation after mild COVID-19. Study in general: The TCR clusters were mostly specific to one donor.

Regarding the study as a whole: Researchers report contracting CD4+ clones mostly in CM and EM, with CD8+ clones in EMRA.

The germline CDR1 and CDR2 sequences are KGHDR and SFDVKD. The CDR3 loop spans 13 amino acids. V lost 5 bases, J lost 5 bases, and 11 bases lay in between. Barcoded TCR alpha and TCR beta cDNA libraries with UMIs came from 5'RACE using constant-segment primers. TCRdb called the 5' RACE reads again in MiXCR, with one record for every CDR3 protein. The sample lists fewer than 450,000 distinct CDR3 sequences, about 21% occurring once. Source material: PBMCs or a T cell subset sorted from them (not recorded which). The TCR comes from an adult woman who had mild COVID-19 (a few samples of this study predate the infection). Cell type and time point are not known. The V call is TRBV24-1, the J call TRBJ2-5; D uncertain. The CDR3 spells CATSGGVMETQYF. The CDR3 region has the DNA TGTGCCACCAGTGGTGGGGTTATGGAGACCCAGTACTTC.